The present T cell receptor (beta chain) was sequenced within a study of post-analysis software for immune sequencing data. Unique molecular identifiers were built into the TCR beta cDNA libraries. TCRdb re-analysed the PCR reads in MiXCR, keeping a single row per CDR3 protein. The data contain around 400,000 distinct CDR3 sequences, around 37% of them singletons. There are 10 residues in the CDR3. The V gene lost 6 bases and the J gene lost 4 bases, with 2 bases spanning the gap. Looked up from germline, CDR1 is KGHDR and CDR2 is SFDVKD. As regards this clonotype: Its specificity is unknown.

Findings and caveats of the study: Patients had higher frequencies than controls of roughly 5 TRBV segments, including TRBV5-6, TRBV5-1 and TRBV20-1.

This sequence originates from a girl aged 5-17 years with multiple sclerosis. This sequence joins TRBV24-1 and TRBJ1-2; D remains unclear. The sequencing input was blood. CDR3 sequence reads: CATSRYGYTF. The CDR3 DNA reads as TGTGCCACCAGTCGCTATGGCTACACCTTC.